This T cell receptor (beta chain) was recorded in a study of Ad26.COV2.S vaccination and SARS-CoV-2 variants. Treatment specified: some 20 received Ad26.COV2.S at low or high dose, single or two shots; five or six received placebo; per-sample allocation not given. The samples date from day 63 after the first vaccine or placebo injection. TCRdb keeps only in-frame clones here, not all; method: immunoSEQ multiplex PCR. The data hold around 270,000 clones, with around 85% observed a single time. The V gene's germline CDR1 is MNHEY and CDR2 SVGEGT. CDR3 length: 15 residues. The ends were cut back, 4 bases at V and 3 bases at J, with 13 bases in the middle. This clone turned up a few times.

The TCR sequence derives from a person aged 18-65 years who received the Ad26.COV2.S COVID-19 vaccine or a placebo. Sample: peripheral blood, taken in a trial of Ad26.COV2.S vaccine versus placebo. The chain joins TRBV6-2 or TRBV6-3 to TRBJ2-1; D not certain. The DNA of the CDR3 is TGTGCCAGCAGTTTCCCGCGGATCAACTACAATGAGCAGTTCTTC. It translates to CASSFPRINYNEQFF.